This T cell receptor beta chain originates from a study of CD8 T cells in ankylosing spondylitis. This clonotype has a count of ten or more. The V gene lost 4 bases and the J gene lost 4 bases, with 13 bases spanning the gap. The germline CDR1 and CDR2 sequences are SGDLS and YYNGEE. The CDR3 covers 14 residues. Scientists made TCR beta libraries using quantitative 5'-RACE with molecular barcodes. MiXCR was run by TCRdb on the 5' RACE reads, yielding one entry per CDR3 protein. The table shows about 42,000 distinct CDR3 sequences, with over 3.5% occurring only once. This chain joins TRBV9 and TRBJ2-3; the D call may be TRBD1 or TRBD2 (6 bases each). The source material was blood, either unsorted or a sorted T cell fraction (not recorded which). The clonotype comes from a female donor with ankylosing spondylitis or in good health (not recorded which). The CDR3 reads CASSIGGGADTQYF. Written as DNA, the CDR3 is TGTGCCAGCAGCATAGGGGGAGGCGCAGATACGCAGTATTTT.